The 19 T cell receptor beta chains reported below all come from one sample, sequenced in a study of shared clonotypes between healthy human individuals. Data came from immunoSEQ multiplex PCR; TCRdb stores just in-frame clones and leaves some out. The sample holds around 2,000,000 clones, 85% to 95% seen once. The sample taken for sequencing was naive CD4+ T cells sorted from blood. Described subset: CD45RA+ positively selected. The receptors here all came from a man younger than 30 in good health.

Worth noting for this clone: At the DNA level, this CDR3 is encoded by other sequences in the same sample as well. The chain links TRBV18 to TRBJ2-7; D tentatively fits TRBD1 or TRBD2 (6 bases each). The CDR3 is made up of 13 amino acids. From germline, CDR1 is KGHSH and CDR2 LQKENI. V lost 3 bases and J 4 bases, leaving 10 bases between the germline ends. The CDR3: CASSPQGRYEQYF. Here the CDR3 DNA reads TGTGCCAGCTCACCCCAGGGGAGGTACGAGCAGTACTTC.

This chain uses TRBV27 with TRBJ1-5; possible D gene TRBD1, 5 bases. This CDR3 is built from 14 residues. Trimming stripped 8 bases from V and 5 bases from J, with 16 bases between. Germline CDR1 reads MNHEY; CDR2 reads SMNVEV (reference sequence). CDR3 bases: TGTGCCAGCCTTGCGGGGTTGGGGGATCAGCCCCAGCATTTT. It translates to CASLAGLGDQPQHF.

The rearrangement links TRBV29-1 to TRBJ1-1, with 8 bases lining up with TRBD1. CDR1 SQVTM and CDR2 ANQGSEA come from the germline V gene. The CDR3 runs 13 residues. V lost 6 bases, J lost 1 base, and 4 bases stayed unmatched. Here the CDR3 DNA reads TGCAGCGTCGGACAGGGACAGAACACTGAAGCTTTCTTT. Residues: CSVGQGQNTEAFF.

V is TRBV5-1 and J is TRBJ2-2, with TRBD2 as a possible D gene (6 bases). CDR1 SGHRS and CDR2 YFSETQ come from the germline V gene. The CDR3 is 13 residues long. V lost 8 bases and J 3 bases, leaving 11 bases between the germline ends. The CDR3 loop reads CASGTGYTGELFF. In nucleotides, the CDR3 is TGCGCCAGTGGGACTGGGTACACCGGGGAGCTGTTTTTT.

This chain connects TRBV7-3 to TRBJ1-4; D is undetermined. From germline, CDR1 is SGHTA and CDR2 FQGTGA. The V and J ends lost 5 bases and 5 bases respectively, with 6 bases between them. The CDR3 totals 12 residues. The CDR3 region is CASSPGNEKLFF. CDR3 sequence (DNA): TGTGCCAGCAGCCCCGGGAATGAAAAACTGTTTTTT.

V usage is TRBV10-1 and J usage is TRBJ2-3; 11 bases agree with TRBD2. CDR1 is WNHNN and CDR2 is SYGVQD in the germline V gene (reference sequence). V was clipped by 0 bases and J by 5 bases; unmatched bases: 1. The CDR3 spans 15 residues. The CDR3 reads CASSESGLAGDTQYF. The CDR3 coding sequence is TGCGCCAGCAGTGAGTCCGGACTAGCGGGAGATACGCAGTATTTT.

The chain carries TRBV5-5 and TRBJ1-2; the D gene is possibly TRBD1 (6 bases). Per the germline V gene, CDR1 is SGHKS and CDR2 is YYEKEE (reference sequence). The CDR3 spans 14 residues. V was shortened by 0 bases and J by 13 bases, with 19 bases between the two germline ends. Here the CDR3 reads CASSLEVTQGPTTF. CDR3 nucleotide sequence: TGTGCCAGCAGCTTGGAGGTGACTCAGGGGCCGACCACCTTC.

This chain joins TRBV5-1 and TRBJ1-3; 10 bases are a match to TRBD1. The trim removed 3 bases at V and 2 bases at J, leaving 2 bases unmatched. The CDR3 consists of 15 residues. Germline V gene lookup returns CDR1 SGHRS and CDR2 YFSETQ. CDR3 DNA: TGCGCCAGCAGCTCGGGACAGGGGACTGGAAACACCATATATTTT. It specifies CASSSGQGTGNTIYF.

V usage is TRBV5-4 and J usage is TRBJ2-7; TRBD1 aligns across 7 bases. Germline V lookup: CDR1 SGHNT, CDR2 YYREEE (reference sequence). CDR3 size: 15 residues. Losses at the gene ends were 5 bases for V and 1 base for J; bases not matched to a gene: 9. In nucleotides, the CDR3 is TGTGCCAGCAGTTCGCCGGGACAGCTGTCCTACGAGCAGTACTTC. Protein product: CASSSPGQLSYEQYF.

The chain recombines TRBV6-1 with TRBJ2-5, with 10 nucleotides matching TRBD1. Germline V gives CDR1 MNHNS, CDR2 SASEGT. CDR3 length: 12 amino acids. The V and J ends lost 4 bases and 9 bases, in that order; junction bases with no gene match: 2. The CDR3 DNA follows: TGTGCCAGCAGTGGGGACAGGGGACCCCAGTACTTC. It translates to CASSGDRGPQYF.

V is TRBV25-1 and J is TRBJ2-1, with 11 bases aligning to TRBD2. The germline CDR1 and CDR2 sequences are MGHDK and SYGVNS. This CDR3 region has 16 residues. After removal of 4 bases from V and 6 bases from J, the junction contained 8 bases not matched to a gene. CDR3: CASSVLTSGRINEQFF. CDR3 nucleotides: TGTGCCAGCAGTGTCCTAACTAGCGGGAGAATCAATGAGCAGTTCTTC.

The V call is TRBV7-3, the J call TRBJ2-2; D gene ambiguous. CDR3 size: 18 residues. Trimming took off 1 base at V and 0 bases at J, with 15 bases between the two ends. Germline values: CDR1 SGHTA, CDR2 FQGTGA. In DNA, the CDR3 is TGTGCCAGCAGCTTAAAGGTCAGCGAAACATCGAACACCGGGGAGCTGTTTTTT. This codes for CASSLKVSETSNTGELFF.

This rearrangement joins TRBV2 to TRBJ2-5, with D uncertain. CDR3 size: 13 residues. V lost 8 bases and J 0 bases, leaving 10 bases between the germline ends. Germline V gene data show CDR1 as SNHLY and CDR2 as FYNNEI. In DNA form, the CDR3 reads TGTGCCAGCTCACAGAATTACCAAGAGACCCAGTACTTC. Its translation is CASSQNYQETQYF.

The chain links TRBV19 to TRBJ1-6, with TRBD1 as a possible D gene (5 bases). From germline, CDR1 is LNHDA and CDR2 SQIVND (reference sequence). The CDR3 runs to 17 residues. V dropped 6 bases and J dropped 0 bases, with 15 bases sitting between them. The DNA for the CDR3 is TGTGCCAGTAGGCCGGCCGGGGGAGACTCCTATAATTCACCCCTCCACTTT. Its translation is CASRPAGGDSYNSPLHF.

The V gene is TRBV6-5, the J gene TRBJ1-6, with D perhaps matching TRBD1 (5 bases). CDR3 length: 16 residues. Germline V CDR1 and CDR2: MNHEY, SVGAGI. V shed 2 bases and J shed 5 bases, with 13 bases lying between them. Here the CDR3 reads CASSYEGPGNNSPLHF. The CDR3 nucleotides are TGTGCCAGCAGTTACGAGGGGCCTGGAAATAATTCACCCCTCCACTTT.

The rearrangement links TRBV4-3 to TRBJ2-7; no reliable D call. CDR1 is LGHNA, CDR2 YSLEER, per germline. V was trimmed by 0 bases and J by 3 bases, leaving 12 bases between them. The CDR3 covers 15 residues. This CDR3 reads CASSQDPALSYEQYF. In nucleotides, the CDR3 is TGCGCCAGCAGCCAAGATCCGGCATTAAGCTACGAGCAGTACTTC.

This clone was observed once. Other DNA variants within this sample encode the same CDR3. The CDR3 DNA reads TGTGCCAGCAGTGGACAGGGGGGCATGAACACTGAAGCTTTCTTT. Translating it yields CASSGQGGMNTEAFF. This chain connects TRBV6-1 to TRBJ1-1, with 9 bases matching TRBD1. V was clipped by 4 bases and J by 0 bases; unmatched bases: 3. The germline V gene encodes CDR1 MNHNS and CDR2 SASEGT. The CDR3 spans 15 residues.

This chain links TRBV5-4 with TRBJ2-5; D is perhaps TRBD2 (6 bases). CDR1 and CDR2 (germline): SGHNT, YYREEE (reference sequence). Trimming took off 0 bases at V and 5 bases at J, with 17 bases between the two ends. This CDR3 region has 16 residues. CDR3 region: CASSLDPGGSGETQYF. In DNA, the CDR3 is TGTGCCAGCAGCTTGGATCCCGGGGGTTCAGGGGAGACCCAGTACTTC.

The genes are TRBV4-1 and TRBJ1-4, with 8 bases aligning to TRBD1. This CDR3 has 19 residues. Germline-derived CDR1 and CDR2 are MGHRA and YSYEKL. The trim removed 4 bases at V and 1 base at J, leaving 14 bases unmatched. The CDR3 spells CASSPKGGQGSGTNEKLFF. The CDR3 DNA reads TGCGCCAGCAGCCCCAAAGGTGGACAGGGAAGTGGAACTAATGAAAAACTGTTTTTT.